Listed below are T cell receptor beta chains from one sample, sequenced in a study of T cells in Graves' hyperthyroidism and ophthalmopathy. TCRdb independently ran MiXCR on the multiplex PCR reads; one entry per CDR3 protein. The table records some 650,000 distinct CDR3 sequences, about a sixth of them present only once. Sequenced sample: blood. Receptors were obtained from a woman between 40 and 55 years old with Graves' ophthalmopathy. Each CDR3 is given with its conserved first and last residue. The D gene is left open where the match is weak. Not all rows give a size; the values are once, few, many and, for expanded clones, a class.

D: .; size: many; length: 14; J: TRBJ2-1; V: TRBV7-9; DNA: TGTGCCAGCACCTTGGACTCGGCCTACAATGAGCAGTTCTTC; CDR3: CASTLDSAYNEQFF
D: .; size: .; length: 16; J: TRBJ2-7; V: TRBV6-1; DNA: TGTGCCAGCAGTGAACAGTCGGAACAGGGAGGCTACGAGCAGTACTTC; CDR3: CASSEQSEQGGYEQYF
D: .; size: many; length: 12; J: TRBJ2-3; V: TRBV2; DNA: TGTGCCAGCCAAAGGAGCACAGATACGCAGTATTTT; CDR3: CASQRSTDTQYF
D: TRBD1; size: many; length: 15; J: TRBJ2-7; V: TRBV5-1; DNA: TGCGCCAGCAATGACCTGACAGGGAACTCCTACGAGCAGTACTTC; CDR3: CASNDLTGNSYEQYF
D: TRBD1; size: .; length: 15; J: TRBJ2-7; V: TRBV11-2; DNA: TGTGCCAGCAGCTTAGCGCGGACAGGGATCAACGAGCAGTACTTC; CDR3: CASSLARTGINEQYF
D: .; size: few; length: 13; J: TRBJ2-2; V: TRBV10-3; DNA: TGTGCCACGACAGCTTCGAACACCGGGGAGCTGTTTTTT; CDR3: CATTASNTGELFF
D: TRBD2; size: few; length: 16; J: TRBJ2-1; V: TRBV28; DNA: TGTGCCAGCAGTTTTATCGGAGCGGGAGCGTACAATGAGCAGCTCTTC; CDR3: CASSFIGAGAYNEQLF
D: TRBD1; size: many; length: 15; J: TRBJ1-3; V: TRBV28; DNA: TGTGCCAGCACCGAGGACAGGGGTTCTGGAAACACCATATATTTT; CDR3: CASTEDRGSGNTIYF
D: .; size: .; length: 14; J: TRBJ1-2; V: TRBV5-1; DNA: TGCGCCAGCAGCTGGGGGGTGCAAGCCTATGGCTACACCTTC; CDR3: CASSWGVQAYGYTF
D: .; size: .; length: 19; J: TRBJ2-6; V: TRBV7-9; DNA: TGTGCCAGCAGCCCCGTTATTGGGGATGGGCTCTCTGGGGCCAACGTCCTGACTTTC; CDR3: CASSPVIGDGLSGANVLTF
D: TRBD1; size: .; length: 16; J: TRBJ2-1; V: TRBV6-2/TRBV6-3; DNA: TGTGCCAGCAGTTGGGGGACAGTAAGCTCCTACAATGGGCAGTTCTTC; CDR3: CASSWGTVSSYNGQFF
D: TRBD1; size: few; length: 14; J: TRBJ1-4; V: TRBV6-1; DNA: TGTGCCAGCACTACAGGGGGAACTAATGAAAAACTGTTTTTT; CDR3: CASTTGGTNEKLFF
D: .; size: many; length: 13; J: TRBJ1-6; V: TRBV18; DNA: TGTGCCAGCTCACCACCAGGGGGGTCACCCCTCCACTTT; CDR3: CASSPPGGSPLHF
D: .; size: many; length: 13; J: TRBJ1-1; V: TRBV28; DNA: TGTGCCAGCAGTTCCTCCATGAACACTGAAGCTTTCTTT; CDR3: CASSSSMNTEAFF
D: TRBD1; size: .; length: 14; J: TRBJ1-3; V: TRBV6-1; DNA: TGTGCCAGCAGTGTGGGACAGGGTAAAAACACCATATATTTT; CDR3: CASSVGQGKNTIYF
D: .; size: few; length: 15; J: TRBJ1-2; V: TRBV29-1; DNA: TGCAGCGTTGAAACTCCCGGGATCTTTGAATGGGGCTACACCTTC; CDR3: CSVETPGIFEWGYTF
D: .; size: many; length: 15; J: TRBJ2-7; V: TRBV10-3; DNA: TGTGCCATCTCAATCGGACAGCTCAGGGGCTCCGAGCAGTACTTC; CDR3: CAISIGQLRGSEQYF
D: TRBD1; size: few; length: 14; J: TRBJ1-1; V: TRBV12-3/TRBV12-4; DNA: TGTGCCAGCAGTTTTGAGGGGGCGGGCACTGAAGCTTTCTTT; CDR3: CASSFEGAGTEAFF
D: .; size: once; length: 15; J: TRBJ2-3; V: TRBV20-1; DNA: TGCAGTGCTAGAGCTCGGGGCCTGGGCACAGATACGCAGTATTTT; CDR3: CSARARGLGTDTQYF
D: .; size: few; length: 13; J: TRBJ1-2; V: TRBV2; DNA: TGTGCCAGCAGTGAACAGAAGGTGTATGGCTACACCTTC; CDR3: CASSEQKVYGYTF
D: TRBD2; size: many; length: 15; J: TRBJ2-1; V: TRBV11-1; DNA: TGTGCCAGCAGCCCAGCTAGCGGGAGTACCTATGAGCAGTTCTTC; CDR3: CASSPASGSTYEQFF
D: .; size: many; length: 14; J: TRBJ2-1; V: TRBV2; DNA: TGTGCCAGCAGTGGCTTGGCAGGCCAAAATGAGCAGTTCTTC; CDR3: CASSGLAGQNEQFF
D: .; size: many; length: 16; J: TRBJ1-4; V: TRBV12-3/TRBV12-4; DNA: TGTGCCAGCAGCCCCAACTCCAGGGTTAGAGGTGAAAAACTGTTTTTT; CDR3: CASSPNSRVRGEKLFF
D: TRBD1; size: few; length: 14; J: TRBJ1-2; V: TRBV6-2/TRBV6-3; DNA: TGTGCCAGCAAAACAGGGGGATCTAACTATGGCTACACCTTC; CDR3: CASKTGGSNYGYTF